This TCR beta chain was sequenced for a study of blood T cell repertoires in COVID-19. In the study overall: Sites across the United States, Italy and Spain contributed samples from acute and convalescent COVID-19. Sources were T cells, B-cell-depleted T cells, or PBMCs; the material itself was cDNA or gDNA.

Original processing methods: Amplified reference gene primers provided the basis for estimating nucleated cell counts. Clones were read by immunoSEQ multiplex PCR, and TCRdb kept only the in-frame ones, dropping some. Clone size and V and J calls were adopted from that table, with D and trimming inferred from the DNA. The top ten hold about 3.4% of the sample, which has about 86,000 clones, around four fifths seen once. Germline loops: CDR1 LGHNA, CDR2 YNFKEQ. The CDR3 totals 16 residues. V dropped 6 bases and J dropped 5; count of bases not matched to a gene: 4. The sequenced material came from peripheral blood. This rearrangement joins TRBV4-2 to TRBJ2-1; 16 bases match TRBD2. The receptor comes from a man in his fifties or sixties with acute or convalescent COVID-19. The CDR3 here is CASRGTSGRVDNEQFF. The CDR3 nucleotides are TGTGCCAGCAGGGGGACTAGCGGGAGGGTGGACAATGAGCAGTTCTTC.